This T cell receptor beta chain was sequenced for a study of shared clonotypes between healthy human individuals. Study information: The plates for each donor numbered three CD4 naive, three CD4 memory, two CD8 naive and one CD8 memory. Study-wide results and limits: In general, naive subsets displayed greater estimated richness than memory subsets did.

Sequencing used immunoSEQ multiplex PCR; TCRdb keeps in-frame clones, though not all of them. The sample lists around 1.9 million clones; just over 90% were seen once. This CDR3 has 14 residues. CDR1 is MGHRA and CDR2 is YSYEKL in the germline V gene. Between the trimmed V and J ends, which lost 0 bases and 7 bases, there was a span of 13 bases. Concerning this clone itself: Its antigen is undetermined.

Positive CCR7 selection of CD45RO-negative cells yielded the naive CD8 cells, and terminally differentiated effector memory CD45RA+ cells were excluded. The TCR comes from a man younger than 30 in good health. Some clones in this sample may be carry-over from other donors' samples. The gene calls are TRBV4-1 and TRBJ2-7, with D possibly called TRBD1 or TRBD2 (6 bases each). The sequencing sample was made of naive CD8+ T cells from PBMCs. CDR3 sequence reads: CASSQELGGWEQYF. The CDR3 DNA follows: TGCGCCAGCAGCCAAGAATTGGGGGGCTGGGAGCAGTACTTC.